The rows below give T cell receptor beta chains drawn from one sample of a study of T cell repertoires in cytomegalovirus infection. MiXCR, applied by TCRdb to the reads, yields one record per CDR3 protein. The table has some 400,000 distinct CDR3 sequences, approximately 33% seen once; the top ten hold approximately 15%. The sequencing sample was made of PBMCs. These receptors all come from a human donor in good health (CMV status not recorded). Some clones in this sample may be carry-over from other donors' samples. CDR3s leave out the opening cysteine and the closing phenylalanine or tryptophan. Fields, in order: CDR3 length, J gene, V gene, CDR3 protein.

len: 13; j_gene: TRBJ2-5; v_gene: TRBV4-1; CDR3aa: ASSQERGGQETQY
len: 11; j_gene: TRBJ2-7; v_gene: TRBV7-2; CDR3aa: ASRRSGVYEQY
len: 11; j_gene: TRBJ1-1; v_gene: TRBV6-2/TRBV6-3; CDR3aa: ASKRGYGTEAF
len: 14; j_gene: TRBJ1-2; v_gene: TRBV6-2/TRBV6-3; CDR3aa: ASSFGRPEGIYGYT
len: 11; j_gene: TRBJ1-2; v_gene: TRBV5-4; CDR3aa: ASRFGTANGYT
len: 16; j_gene: TRBJ2-2; v_gene: TRBV6-2/TRBV6-3; CDR3aa: ASGLRTSGGMNTGELF
len: 15; j_gene: TRBJ2-7; v_gene: TRBV7-9; CDR3aa: ASSISGRGASSYEQY
len: 14; j_gene: TRBJ2-1; v_gene: TRBV6-5; CDR3aa: ASSYSRGGNYNEQF
len: 11; j_gene: TRBJ1-5; v_gene: TRBV7-2; CDR3aa: ASSLRDNQPQH
len: 12; j_gene: TRBJ2-7; v_gene: TRBV5-6; CDR3aa: ASSPGRGNYEQY
len: 12; j_gene: TRBJ2-2; v_gene: TRBV20-1; CDR3aa: SARERGFTGELF